This TCR beta chain was captured by sequencing in a study of beta chain features in type 1 diabetes. Study outcomes and limitations: VDJ junctions from patients with type 1 diabetes contained fewer insertions and more deletions. Moderately but significantly shorter TCRB CDR3s were found in Type 1 diabetes patients in all four CD4+ subsets.

Reverse transcription of all isolated RNA meant that expressed TCRB transcripts were sequenced. Using immunoSEQ multiplex PCR, the repertoire was profiled, and TCRdb retains in-frame clones only, with some absent. There are approximately 260,000 clones in the sample; approximately 25% occur only once, and about 0.011% lies in the top ten. In its sample, this clone was seen a few times. The target antigen is unknown. CDR3 length equals 14 residues. V was cut by 1 base and J by 4 bases, with 11 bases left in between. The germline V gene has CDR1 GTSNPN and CDR2 SVGIG (reference sequence). Input material: naive CD4+ T cells from blood. The V gene is TRBV30, the J gene TRBJ1-5; TRBD1 might be the D (6 bases). The origin of this receptor is a woman younger than 45 with type 1 diabetes. Here the CDR3 DNA reads TGTGCCTGGAGTGCCGCCCAGGGGAATCAGCCCCAGCATTTT. Translation gives CAWSAAQGNQPQHF.